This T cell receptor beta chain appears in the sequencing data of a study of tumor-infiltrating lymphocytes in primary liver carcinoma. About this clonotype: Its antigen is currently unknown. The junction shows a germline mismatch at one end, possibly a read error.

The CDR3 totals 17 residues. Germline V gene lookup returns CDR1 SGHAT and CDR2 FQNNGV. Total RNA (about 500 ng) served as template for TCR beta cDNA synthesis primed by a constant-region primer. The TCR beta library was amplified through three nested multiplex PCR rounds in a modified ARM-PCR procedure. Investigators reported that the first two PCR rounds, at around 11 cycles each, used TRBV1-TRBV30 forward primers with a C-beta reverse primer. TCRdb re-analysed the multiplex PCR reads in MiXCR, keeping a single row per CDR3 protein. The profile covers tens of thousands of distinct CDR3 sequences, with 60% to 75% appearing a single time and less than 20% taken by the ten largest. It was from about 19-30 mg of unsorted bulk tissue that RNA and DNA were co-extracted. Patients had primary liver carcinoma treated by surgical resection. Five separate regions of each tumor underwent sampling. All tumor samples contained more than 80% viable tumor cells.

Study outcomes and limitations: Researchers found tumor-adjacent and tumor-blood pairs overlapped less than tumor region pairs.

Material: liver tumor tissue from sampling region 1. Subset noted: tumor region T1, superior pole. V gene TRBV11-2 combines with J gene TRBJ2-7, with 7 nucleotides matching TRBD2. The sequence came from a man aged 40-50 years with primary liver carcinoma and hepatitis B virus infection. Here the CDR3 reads CASSQGIAGSPFYVQYF. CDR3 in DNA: TGTGCCAGCAGCCAGGGAATAGCGGGTTCTCCTTTCTACGTGCAGTACTTC.